These 4 T cell receptor beta chains came from one sample sequenced in a study of cytomegalovirus exposure and HLA in healthy donors (dated by TCRdb to the late 2010s). Library construction relied on the immunoSEQ multiplex PCR assay. The multiplex PCR relied on a mix of 60 forward primers for TCR Vbeta segments and 13 reverse primers for TCR Jbeta segments. TCRdb re-hosts the immuneACCESS table, in-frame sequences only. Its copies lack some clones; in the studies checked, an unresolved V gene accounts for under half of them, and the cause for the rest is not known. The sample yields some 200,000 clones; 76% were counted once. 0.6% to 0.7% of the sample belongs to the ten largest clones. Source material: PBMCs. These receptor sequences come from a young man in good health and CMV-seronegative.

This chain connects TRBV7-9 to TRBJ1-1; D is uncertain. Trimming left V 1 base short and J 8 bases short, with 8 bases between. The CDR3 runs to 12 residues. The germline gives CDR1 SEHNR, CDR2 FQNEAQ (reference sequence). CDR3 protein: CASSLGSGEAFF. The CDR3 region has the DNA TGTGCCAGCAGCTTAGGGTCGGGGGAAGCTTTCTTT.

V and J are TRBV27 and TRBJ2-3, with D possibly matching TRBD2 (6 bases). This CDR3 has 12 amino acids. The germline V gene encodes CDR1 MNHEY and CDR2 SMNVEV (reference sequence). V was shortened by 10 bases and J by 0 bases, with 8 bases between the two germline ends. The CDR3 is CATGRSTDTQYF. DNA for the CDR3: TGTGCCACTGGGAGGAGCACAGATACGCAGTATTTT.

V usage is TRBV25-1 and J usage is TRBJ1-1; 9 nucleotides align to TRBD1. The CDR3 has 13 amino acids. CDR1 and CDR2 from the germline V gene are MGHDK and SYGVNS. With 6 bases clipped from V and 5 bases from J, the junction kept 4 bases outside the gene matches. In DNA form, the CDR3 reads TGTGCCAGCAGGGGACAGGGAGTAACTGAAGCTTTCTTT. Translating gives CASRGQGVTEAFF.

The DNA of the CDR3 is TGTGCCAGCTCACCACAGACAGGGTATGAGCAGTTCTTC. Its translation: CASSPQTGYEQFF. The chain combines TRBV18 with TRBJ2-1; 7 nucleotides line up with TRBD1. The CDR3 loop spans 13 amino acids. CDR1 and CDR2 from the germline V gene are KGHSH and LQKENI. V lost 1 base, J lost 8 bases, and 2 bases stayed unmatched.